This is a list of T cell receptor beta chains from one sample in a study of shared clonotypes between healthy human individuals. Method: immunoSEQ multiplex PCR; TCRdb's copy keeps in-frame clones and lacks some. The sample includes some 2.1 million clones, over 85% of them seen just once. The specimen sequenced was naive CD8+ T cells from PBMCs. These receptor sequences come from a man younger than 30 in good health. Some clones in this sample may be carry-over from other donors' samples. CDR3s include the opening cysteine and the closing phenylalanine or tryptophan. Fields, in order: J gene, V gene, clone size, D gene, CDR3 protein, CDR3 DNA. The D gene is left open where the match is weak. Clone size is shown for a subset of rows, as once, few, many or a class of expanded clone.

J: TRBJ2-1
V: TRBV6-5
size: -
D: -
CDR3: CASSLLGANEQFF
DNA: TGTGCCAGCAGCCTGCTCGGAGCCAATGAGCAGTTCTTC

J: TRBJ1-2
V: TRBV7-2
size: -
D: -
CDR3: CASSPRGGGSNYGYTF
DNA: TGTGCCAGCAGCCCCCGAGGTGGAGGCTCTAACTATGGCTACACCTTC

J: TRBJ2-7
V: TRBV7-2
size: -
D: -
CDR3: CASSLVGFSYEQYF
DNA: TGTGCCAGCAGCTTAGTAGGATTTTCGTACGAGCAGTACTTC

J: TRBJ2-1
V: TRBV4-2
size: -
D: -
CDR3: CASSQDLEHEQFF
DNA: TGTGCCAGCAGCCAAGATCTAGAGCATGAGCAGTTCTTC

J: TRBJ2-4
V: TRBV11-3
size: -
D: -
CDR3: CASSLDPPSNLAKNIQYF
DNA: TGTGCCAGCAGCTTAGACCCGCCTTCGAATTTAGCCAAAAACATTCAGTACTTC

J: TRBJ1-1
V: TRBV4-1
size: few
D: -
CDR3: CASSQVEAGSMNTEAFF
DNA: TGCGCCAGCAGCCAAGTCGAGGCAGGGTCTATGAACACTGAAGCTTTCTTT

J: TRBJ2-3
V: TRBV27
size: -
D: -
CDR3: CASSLFPGTDTQYF
DNA: TGTGCCAGCAGTTTGTTTCCCGGAACAGATACGCAGTATTTT

J: TRBJ2-7
V: TRBV14
size: -
D: TRBD1
CDR3: CASSHPHRTGYYEQYF
DNA: TGTGCCAGCAGCCACCCTCACCGGACAGGGTACTACGAGCAGTACTTC

J: TRBJ1-1
V: TRBV9
size: -
D: TRBD1
CDR3: CASSPTTGMNTEAFF
DNA: TGTGCCAGCAGCCCTACGACAGGGATGAACACTGAAGCTTTCTTT

J: TRBJ2-7
V: TRBV27
size: -
D: -
CDR3: CASGSTYEQYF
DNA: TGTGCCAGCGGGAGTACATACGAGCAGTACTTC

J: TRBJ2-7
V: TRBV28
size: -
D: TRBD1
CDR3: CASSLGWSTGTDTYEQYF
DNA: TGTGCCAGCAGTTTAGGTTGGTCAACCGGGACAGACACCTACGAGCAGTACTTC

J: TRBJ2-1
V: TRBV2
size: -
D: -
CDR3: CASSGLRSYNEQFF
DNA: TGTGCCAGCAGCGGGTTGAGATCCTACAATGAGCAGTTCTTC

J: TRBJ2-7
V: TRBV7-9
size: -
D: TRBD2
CDR3: CASRGLAGGRDEQYF
DNA: TGTGCCAGCAGGGGACTAGCGGGAGGGCGGGACGAGCAGTACTTC

J: TRBJ2-3
V: TRBV9
size: -
D: -
CDR3: CASSVFLAETDTQYF
DNA: TGTGCCAGCAGCGTCTTTTTGGCGGAAACAGATACGCAGTATTTT

J: TRBJ2-2
V: TRBV7-8
size: -
D: -
CDR3: CASSFGGRNTGELFF
DNA: TGTGCCAGCAGCTTTGGGGGGCGAAACACCGGGGAGCTGTTTTTT

J: TRBJ2-2
V: TRBV7-9
size: -
D: -
CDR3: CASSFLGGGTGELFF
DNA: TGTGCCAGCAGCTTCCTCGGGGGCGGGACCGGGGAGCTGTTTTTT

J: TRBJ1-2
V: TRBV28
size: -
D: -
CDR3: CASTLRGGSNYGYTF
DNA: TGTGCCAGCACCCTGAGGGGGGGGTCTAACTATGGCTACACCTTC

J: TRBJ1-1
V: TRBV5-6
size: -
D: -
CDR3: CASSLSATVEAFF
DNA: TGTGCCAGCAGCTTGTCCGCGACAGTTGAAGCTTTCTTT

J: TRBJ2-1
V: TRBV7-9
size: -
D: -
CDR3: CASSFIRSDEQFF
DNA: TGTGCCAGCAGCTTTATCAGGTCTGATGAGCAGTTCTTC

J: TRBJ2-7
V: TRBV27
size: -
D: TRBD1
CDR3: CASSLYGTGNYEQYF
DNA: TGTGCCAGCAGTTTATACGGGACAGGGAACTACGAGCAGTACTTC

J: TRBJ2-5
V: TRBV19
size: -
D: -
CDR3: CASSSPGTHGRTQYF
DNA: TGTGCCAGTAGTTCTCCCGGGACCCATGGTAGGACCCAGTACTTC

J: TRBJ2-7
V: TRBV6-1
size: -
D: -
CDR3: CASSEAVAPHLGIEQYF
DNA: TGTGCCAGCAGTGAAGCGGTCGCCCCCCACCTCGGGATAGAGCAGTACTTC

J: TRBJ2-1
V: TRBV27
size: -
D: TRBD1
CDR3: CASSFARGPNEQFF
DNA: TGTGCCAGCAGTTTCGCCAGGGGGCCCAATGAGCAGTTCTTC

J: TRBJ2-7
V: TRBV7-9
size: -
D: -
CDR3: CASSRREEDAGEQYF
DNA: TGTGCCAGCAGCCGACGCGAGGAGGACGCTGGCGAGCAGTACTTC

J: TRBJ2-1
V: TRBV29-1
size: once
D: -
CDR3: CSVEGVTTYNEQFF
DNA: TGCAGCGTAGAGGGGGTTACGACCTACAATGAGCAGTTCTTC

J: TRBJ2-5
V: TRBV28
size: -
D: -
CDR3: CASSFMRSTETQYF
DNA: TGTGCCAGCAGTTTTATGAGGTCGACAGAGACCCAGTACTTC

J: TRBJ2-5
V: TRBV9
size: -
D: -
CDR3: CASSVGGALETQYF
DNA: TGTGCCAGCAGCGTAGGAGGGGCCCTGGAGACCCAGTACTTC

J: TRBJ2-1
V: TRBV19
size: -
D: TRBD2
CDR3: CASTTTREGKRINEQFF
DNA: TGTGCCAGTACCACAACGCGGGAGGGGAAGCGGATCAATGAGCAGTTCTTC

J: TRBJ1-1
V: TRBV7-9
size: -
D: -
CDR3: CASSLPLDWGNTEAFF
DNA: TGTGCCAGCAGCTTACCGTTGGACTGGGGGAACACTGAAGCTTTCTTT

J: TRBJ1-1
V: TRBV19
size: -
D: -
CDR3: CASTSVDGGTEAFF
DNA: TGTGCCAGTACTTCAGTAGATGGGGGTACTGAAGCTTTCTTT

J: TRBJ2-2
V: TRBV11-2
size: -
D: -
CDR3: CASSPRGGINTGELFF
DNA: TGTGCCAGCAGCCCCCGTGGCGGGATTAACACCGGGGAGCTGTTTTTT

J: TRBJ1-1
V: TRBV27
size: -
D: -
CDR3: CASSLSFAYEMNTEAFF
DNA: TGTGCCAGCAGTTTATCTTTCGCCTACGAGATGAACACTGAAGCTTTCTTT

J: TRBJ2-7
V: TRBV5-5
size: -
D: TRBD2
CDR3: CASSLGGLVYEQYF
DNA: TGTGCCAGCAGCTTGGGGGGACTAGTCTACGAGCAGTACTTC

J: TRBJ1-4
V: TRBV15
size: -
D: -
CDR3: CATSRAGGGEKLFF
DNA: TGTGCCACCAGCAGAGCGGGGGGAGGAGAAAAACTGTTTTTT

J: TRBJ2-7
V: TRBV5-1
size: -
D: -
CDR3: CASSLESKSSYEQYF
DNA: TGCGCCAGCAGCTTGGAGTCCAAGAGCTCCTACGAGCAGTACTTC

J: TRBJ1-1
V: TRBV10-3
size: few
D: TRBD1
CDR3: CAISPDRAWTEAFF
DNA: TGTGCCATCAGTCCGGACAGGGCATGGACTGAAGCTTTCTTT

J: TRBJ2-7
V: TRBV5-8
size: -
D: TRBD1
CDR3: CASSRMTGTGGISYEQYF
DNA: TGTGCCAGCAGCAGAATGACCGGGACAGGTGGGATTTCCTACGAGCAGTACTTC

J: TRBJ1-1
V: TRBV4-1
size: -
D: -
CDR3: CASSHKTGVITEAFF
DNA: TGCGCCAGCAGCCACAAAACCGGGGTGATCACTGAAGCTTTCTTT

J: TRBJ1-1
V: TRBV9
size: once
D: -
CDR3: CASSDGGGYTEAFF
DNA: TGTGCCAGCAGCGATGGGGGAGGTTACACTGAAGCTTTCTTT

J: TRBJ2-7
V: TRBV5-1
size: -
D: -
CDR3: CASSDPGHSYEQYF
DNA: TGCGCCAGCAGCGACCCGGGACACTCCTACGAGCAGTACTTC

J: TRBJ2-3
V: TRBV4-2
size: -
D: -
CDR3: CASSQISTDTQYF
DNA: TGTGCCAGCAGCCAGATTAGCACAGATACGCAGTATTTT

J: TRBJ1-3
V: TRBV6-1
size: -
D: TRBD1
CDR3: CASSRTGTGNTIYF
DNA: TGTGCCAGCAGTAGGACAGGGACTGGAAACACCATATATTTT

J: TRBJ2-3
V: TRBV28
size: -
D: -
CDR3: CASSQIITDTQYF
DNA: TGTGCCAGCAGTCAAATAATTACAGATACGCAGTATTTT

J: TRBJ2-7
V: TRBV7-2
size: -
D: -
CDR3: CASSLDGLIYTSYEQYF
DNA: TGTGCCAGCAGCTTAGACGGATTGATATATACTTCCTACGAGCAGTACTTC

J: TRBJ1-1
V: TRBV6-6
size: -
D: -
CDR3: CASSYGGMTEAFF
DNA: TGTGCCAGCAGTTACGGGGGGATGACTGAAGCTTTCTTT

J: TRBJ2-3
V: TRBV27
size: -
D: TRBD2
CDR3: CASSFLRETTQYF
DNA: TGTGCCAGCAGTTTTCTGCGGGAGACTACGCAGTATTTT

J: TRBJ1-1
V: TRBV9
size: few
D: -
CDR3: CASSVTGPTEAFF
DNA: TGTGCCAGCAGCGTGACGGGGCCCACTGAAGCTTTCTTT

J: TRBJ2-5
V: TRBV20-1
size: -
D: -
CDR3: CSAVPETQYF
DNA: TGCAGTGCTGTTCCCGAGACCCAGTACTTC

J: TRBJ2-7
V: TRBV5-1
size: -
D: -
CDR3: CASSSVGGYEQYF
DNA: TGCGCCAGCAGCTCCGTAGGGGGTTACGAGCAGTACTTC